This record concerns one TCR beta chain sequence. The data belong to a study of blood T cells in healthy people across ages. Germline lookup yields CDR1 KGHDR and CDR2 SFDVKD. The CDR3 contains 16 residues. The V gene lost 4 bases and the J gene lost 3 bases, with 15 bases spanning the gap. A second PCR of about 6 to 12 cycles used a sample-barcoded 5' primer and a J-beta primer mix. TCRdb analysed the 5' RACE reads with MiXCR anew, one entry per CDR3 protein. The sample includes 650,000 to 800,000 distinct CDR3 sequences, around two fifths of them seen just once. The chain joins TRBV24-1 to TRBJ2-1; D might be TRBD2 (5 bases). This receptor was identified in a man in his 60s in good health. The sequencing sample was made of blood. This CDR3 reads CATSDPSMGSYNEQFF. CDR3 sequence (DNA): TGTGCCACCAGTGACCCCTCGATGGGGAGCTACAATGAGCAGTTCTTC.